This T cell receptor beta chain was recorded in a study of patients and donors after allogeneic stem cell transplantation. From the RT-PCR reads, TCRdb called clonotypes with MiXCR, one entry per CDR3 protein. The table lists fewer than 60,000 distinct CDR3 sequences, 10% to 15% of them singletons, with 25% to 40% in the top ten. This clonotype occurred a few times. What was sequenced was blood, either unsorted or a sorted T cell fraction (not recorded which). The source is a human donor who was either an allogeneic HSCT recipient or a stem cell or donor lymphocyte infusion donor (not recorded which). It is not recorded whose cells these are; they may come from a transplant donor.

CDR3 DNA sequence: TGCAGTGCTGGCAATGCAGGGTCGGGCACAGATACGCAGTATTTT. Amino acid sequence: CSAGNAGSGTDTQYF. This sequence joins TRBV20-1 and TRBJ2-3, with D tentatively TRBD1 (5 bases). Between the trimmed V and J ends, which lost 5 bases and 1 base, there was a span of 16 bases. The CDR3 extends over 15 amino acids. CDR1 DFQATT and CDR2 SNEGSKA come from the germline V gene (reference sequence).